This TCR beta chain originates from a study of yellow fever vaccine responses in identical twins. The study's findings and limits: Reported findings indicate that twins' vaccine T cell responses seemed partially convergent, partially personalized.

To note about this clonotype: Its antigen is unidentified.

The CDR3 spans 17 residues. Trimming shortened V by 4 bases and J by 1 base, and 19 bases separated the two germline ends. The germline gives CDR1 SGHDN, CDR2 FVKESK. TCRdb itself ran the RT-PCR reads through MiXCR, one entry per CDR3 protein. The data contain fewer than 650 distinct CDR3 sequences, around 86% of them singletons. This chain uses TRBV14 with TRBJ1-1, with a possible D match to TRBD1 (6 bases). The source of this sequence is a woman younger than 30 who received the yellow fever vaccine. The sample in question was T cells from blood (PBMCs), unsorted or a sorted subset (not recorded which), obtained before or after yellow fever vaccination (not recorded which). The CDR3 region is CASSPGGGPSSNTEAFF. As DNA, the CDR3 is TGTGCCAGCAGCCCGGGCGGGGGGCCCTCTTCGAACACTGAAGCTTTCTTT.